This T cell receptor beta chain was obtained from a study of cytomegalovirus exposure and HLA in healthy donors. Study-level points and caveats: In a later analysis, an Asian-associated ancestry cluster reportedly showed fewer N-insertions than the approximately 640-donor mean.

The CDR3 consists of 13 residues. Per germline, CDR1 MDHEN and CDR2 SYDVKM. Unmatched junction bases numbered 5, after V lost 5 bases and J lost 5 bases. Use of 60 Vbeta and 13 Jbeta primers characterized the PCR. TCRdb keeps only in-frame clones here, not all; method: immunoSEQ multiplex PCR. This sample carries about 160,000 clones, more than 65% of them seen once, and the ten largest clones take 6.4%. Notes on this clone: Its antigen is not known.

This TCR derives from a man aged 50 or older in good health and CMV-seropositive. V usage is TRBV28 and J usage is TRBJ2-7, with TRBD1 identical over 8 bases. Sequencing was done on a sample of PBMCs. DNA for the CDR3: TGTGCCAGCAGTACAGGACAGGGACACGAGCAGTACTTC. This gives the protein CASSTGQGHEQYF.